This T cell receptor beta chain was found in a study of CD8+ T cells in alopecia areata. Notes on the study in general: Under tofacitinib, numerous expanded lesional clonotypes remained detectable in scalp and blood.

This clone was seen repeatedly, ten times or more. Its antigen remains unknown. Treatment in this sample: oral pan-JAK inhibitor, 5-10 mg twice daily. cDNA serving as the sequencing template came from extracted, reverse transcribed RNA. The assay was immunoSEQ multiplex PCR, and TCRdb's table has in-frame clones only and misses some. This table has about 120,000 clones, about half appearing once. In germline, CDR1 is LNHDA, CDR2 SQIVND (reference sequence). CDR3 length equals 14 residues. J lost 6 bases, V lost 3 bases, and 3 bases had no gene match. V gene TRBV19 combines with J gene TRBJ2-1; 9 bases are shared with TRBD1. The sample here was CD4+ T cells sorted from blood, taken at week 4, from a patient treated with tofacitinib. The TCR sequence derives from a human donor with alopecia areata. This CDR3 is CASSMDRGRNEQFF. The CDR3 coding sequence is TGTGCCAGTAGTATGGACAGGGGCCGCAATGAGCAGTTCTTC.